One sample yielded the 19 T cell receptor beta chains listed below, sequenced in a study of blood T cell repertoires in COVID-19. Data came from immunoSEQ multiplex PCR; TCRdb stores just in-frame clones and leaves some out. The table has some 280,000 clones, about 89% seen once. The sequencing input was peripheral blood. The receptors originated from a woman in her thirties or forties who had recovered from COVID-19.

J is TRBJ2-6 and V is TRBV28; maybe TRBD1 (5 bases). Trimming took 3 bases from V and 3 from J, leaving 9 bases between them. The CDR3 consists of 15 residues. Germline-derived CDR1 and CDR2 are MDHEN and SYDVKM. DNA for the CDR3: TGTGCCAGCAGTTTTCAGGGCCGTGGGGCCAACGTCCTGACTTTC. It specifies CASSFQGRGANVLTF.

This chain joins TRBV11-2 and TRBJ1-1, with 8 bases that match TRBD1. J gave up 5 bases and V 4 bases, and 3 bases lay outside the gene matches. The germline CDR1 and CDR2 sequences are SGHAT and FQNNGV. This CDR3 is built from 13 residues. CDR3 sequence reads: CASSWTGRTEAFF. The CDR3 region has the DNA TGTGCCAGCAGCTGGACAGGGAGGACTGAAGCTTTCTTT. The full variable domain, in which reference TRBV11-2 and TRBJ1-1 provide the parts outside the CDR3, is EAGVAQSPRYKIIEKRQSVAFWCNPISGHATLYWYQQILGQGPKLLIQFQNNGVVDDSQLPKDRFSAERLKGVDSTLKIQPAKLEDSAVYLCASSWTGRTEAFFGQGTRLTVV.

This chain connects TRBV25-1 to TRBJ1-3, with D tentatively TRBD1 (5 bases). The V gene's germline CDR1 is MGHDK and CDR2 SYGVNS. The CDR3 has 15 amino acids. V was clipped by 5 bases and J by 0 bases, with 11 bases between them. The CDR3 here is CASSPTGFSGNTIYF. The CDR3 bases are TGTGCCAGCAGTCCTACAGGTTTCTCTGGAAACACCATATATTTT. The variable domain in full, with the rest retrieved from reference TRBV25-1 and TRBJ1-3, is EADIYQTPRYLVIGTGKKITLECSQTMGHDKMYWYQQDPGMELHLIHYSYGVNSTEKGDLSSESTVSRIRTEHFPLTLESARPSHTSQYLCASSPTGFSGNTIYFGEGSWLTVV.

This clone appeared a single time. This chain connects TRBV6-6 to TRBJ2-3; TRBD1 might be the D (6 bases). V lost 5 bases and J lost 0, with 24 bases in between. CDR1 and CDR2 (germline): MNHNY, SVGAGI (reference sequence). The CDR3 is 19 residues long. This CDR3 reads CASSPPGDTAGTSTDTQYF. CDR3 nucleotides: TGTGCCAGCAGTCCCCCAGGGGACACGGCCGGTACTAGCACAGATACGCAGTATTTT.

This rearrangement joins TRBV27 to TRBJ2-2, with 11 bases fitting TRBD1. Germline lookup yields CDR1 MNHEY and CDR2 SMNVEV (reference sequence). J was trimmed by 4 bases and V by 6 bases; bases with no gene match: 1. This CDR3 has 14 amino acids. As DNA, the CDR3 is TGTGCCAGCAGGGGGACAGGGGGCACCGGGGAGCTGTTTTTT. It translates to CASRGTGGTGELFF.

The genes are TRBV30 and TRBJ1-1, with D possibly TRBD1 on 6 matching bases. Germline assignment: CDR1 GTSNPN and CDR2 SVGIG (reference sequence). V lost 5 bases and J lost 4, with 11 bases in between. The CDR3 spans 12 residues. CDR3 loop: CAWVGTSTEAFF. In DNA, the CDR3 is TGTGCCTGGGTCGGGACAAGCACTGAAGCTTTCTTT.

This chain uses TRBV11-2 with TRBJ2-1; a weak D match, TRBD2 (6 bases). The V end lost 5 bases, the J end lost 9 bases, and 26 bases lay between the germline ends. Germline V lookup: CDR1 SGHAT, CDR2 FQNNGV. The CDR3 spans 17 residues. DNA of the CDR3: TGTGCCAGCAGCACCTCCTGGGGGACTTTAACCTCCCCTGAGCAGTTCTTC. This encodes CASSTSWGTLTSPEQFF.

The rearrangement uses TRBV21-1 and TRBJ1-1. TRBV21-1 is given as a pseudogene. The CDR3 sequence is 17 residues long. The CDR3 is CASSNKVRGFMNTEAFF. CDR3 nucleotides: TGTGCCAGCAGCAATAAGGTCCGGGGATTCATGAACACTGAAGCTTTCTTT.

This clone occurred once. The chain recombines TRBV20-1 with TRBJ2-4; the D gene is possibly TRBD2 (5 bases). Germline values: CDR1 DFQATT, CDR2 SNEGSKA (reference sequence). Trimming took off 3 bases at V and 5 bases at J, with 8 bases between the two ends. This CDR3 is built from 12 residues. DNA for the CDR3: TGCAGTGCTAGTCCCGGGGAAAACATTCAGTACTTC. This translates into CSASPGENIQYF.

V gene TRBV12-3 or TRBV12-4 combines with J gene TRBJ2-1; no clear D. Trimming took off 5 bases at V and 7 bases at J, with 6 bases between the two ends. This CDR3 spans 11 amino acids. The CDR3 sequence is CASSPLNEQFF. The CDR3 coding sequence is TGTGCCAGCAGTCCACTGAATGAGCAGTTCTTC.

CDR3 residues: CASSQEIGQGSRAEQYF. The CDR3 bases are TGCGCCAGCAGCCAAGAAATTGGACAGGGGAGTCGTGCTGAGCAGTACTTC. The chain has TRBV4-1 and TRBJ2-7; 9 bases match TRBD1. The CDR3 spans 17 residues. The V segment lost 0 bases and the J segment 7 bases; nucleotides outside the gene matches: 13. Germline values: CDR1 MGHRA, CDR2 YSYEKL.

The gene calls are TRBV9 and TRBJ1-3; D remains unclear. The germline V and J ends were trimmed by 0 bases and 2 bases, with 9 bases remaining between them. CDR1 is SGDLS and CDR2 is YYNGEE in the germline V gene. This CDR3 spans 15 amino acids. In nucleotides, the CDR3 is TGTGCCAGCAGCGTAGCGGTTACAGCTGGAAACACCATATATTTT. Its protein is CASSVAVTAGNTIYF.

The chain joins TRBV30 to TRBJ2-1; 12 nucleotides agree with TRBD2. Unmatched junction bases numbered 6, after V lost 1 base and J lost 8 bases. Germline V gene sequence: CDR1 GTSNPN, CDR2 SVGIG (reference sequence). CDR3 size: 15 residues. The chain's CDR3 is CAWSASSGRADEQFF. The CDR3 bases are TGTGCCTGGAGTGCGTCTAGCGGGAGGGCCGATGAGCAGTTCTTC.

This chain links TRBV5-6 with TRBJ2-3; 13 bases line up with TRBD2. Germline CDR1 reads SGHDT; CDR2 reads YYEEEE. The CDR3 has 16 amino acids. Trimming removed 2 bases from V and 5 bases from J; junction bases left unmatched: 5. CDR3 loop: CASSFWTSGRRDTQYF. DNA of the CDR3: TGTGCCAGCAGCTTTTGGACTAGCGGGAGAAGAGATACGCAGTATTTT. Full variable domain (missing parts from reference TRBV5-6 and TRBJ2-3): DAGVTQSPTHLIKTRGQQVTLRCSPKSGHDTVSWYQQALGQGPQFIFQYYEEEERQRGNFPDRFSGHQFPNYSSELNVNALLLGDSALYLCASSFWTSGRRDTQYFGPGTRLTVL.

The chain employs TRBV19 and TRBJ1-3, with D unresolved. There are 16 residues in the CDR3. Trimming pared 8 bases from V and 0 bases from J, leaving 17 bases between. Germline V CDR1 and CDR2: LNHDA, SQIVND (reference sequence). CDR3 nucleotides: TGTGCCAGTTTCCCCGGGTCACCAAGCTCTGGAAACACCATATATTTT. Residues: CASFPGSPSSGNTIYF.

As to this clone: Other DNA sequences within the sample encode an identical CDR3. The rearrangement links TRBV30 to TRBJ2-5; perhaps TRBD2 as D (5 bases). CDR3 length: 11 residues. Trimming removed 3 bases from V and 5 bases from J, with 7 bases in between. The germline gives CDR1 GTSNPN, CDR2 SVGIG (reference sequence). CDR3: CAWSTGETQYF. The CDR3 DNA follows: TGTGCCTGGAGCACGGGGGAGACCCAGTACTTC.

V is TRBV30 and J is TRBJ1-3, with 7 bases aligning to TRBD1. With V trimmed by 1 base and J by 4 bases, 7 bases remained unmatched. The CDR3 spans 15 residues. Germline V gene sequence: CDR1 GTSNPN, CDR2 SVGIG (reference sequence). In DNA, the CDR3 is TGTGCCTGGAGTGCAGGGGGAATGGCCGGAAACACCATATATTTT. It translates to CAWSAGGMAGNTIYF.

The chain links TRBV14 to TRBJ2-6, with D unresolved. The V and J ends lost 5 bases and 0 bases respectively, with 11 bases between them. Germline assignment: CDR1 SGHDN and CDR2 FVKESK. The CDR3 spans 16 residues. CDR3 residues: CASSSAPGSGANVLTF. The CDR3, as DNA: TGTGCCAGCAGCTCCGCCCCCGGCTCTGGGGCCAACGTCCTGACTTTC.

J is TRBJ2-7 and V is TRBV6-5; TRBD1 matches at 8 bases. Germline-derived CDR1 and CDR2 are MNHEY and SVGAGI. The length of the CDR3 is 13 residues. With 5 bases clipped from V and 6 bases from J, the junction kept 6 bases outside the gene matches. The CDR3 coding sequence is TGTGCCAGCAGTCCGGACAGGGCTGGCGAGCAGTACTTC. Its translation is CASSPDRAGEQYF.